Given below is one TCR beta chain in context. This record belongs to a study of blood T cell repertoires in COVID-19. Background on the study: The United States, Italy and Spain were the sources of the acute and convalescent COVID-19 samples. Sources were T cells, B-cell-depleted T cells, or PBMCs; the material itself was cDNA or gDNA.

The CDR3 is 15 residues long. Trimming removed 7 bases from V and 7 bases from J; junction bases left unmatched: 12. The germline V gene has CDR1 MNHEY and CDR2 SMNVEV (reference sequence). Per the original methods: Amplification with reference gene primers provided the estimates of nucleated cell counts. The protocol was immunoSEQ multiplex PCR, while the TCRdb copy is restricted to in-frame clones and leaves out a portion. The D gene and trimming were derived from the DNA, and the V and J assignments and clone size from that table. This sample has a few hundred thousand clones, with 65% to 85% found just once.

This chain joins TRBV27 and TRBJ2-3; 9 bases align to TRBD2. The sequence was obtained from a woman aged 45-60 years with acute or convalescent COVID-19. The specimen was peripheral blood. CDR3 region: CASTQGGGAVNTQYF. The CDR3, as DNA: TGTGCCAGCACCCAGGGCGGGGGGGCCGTGAATACGCAGTATTTT.